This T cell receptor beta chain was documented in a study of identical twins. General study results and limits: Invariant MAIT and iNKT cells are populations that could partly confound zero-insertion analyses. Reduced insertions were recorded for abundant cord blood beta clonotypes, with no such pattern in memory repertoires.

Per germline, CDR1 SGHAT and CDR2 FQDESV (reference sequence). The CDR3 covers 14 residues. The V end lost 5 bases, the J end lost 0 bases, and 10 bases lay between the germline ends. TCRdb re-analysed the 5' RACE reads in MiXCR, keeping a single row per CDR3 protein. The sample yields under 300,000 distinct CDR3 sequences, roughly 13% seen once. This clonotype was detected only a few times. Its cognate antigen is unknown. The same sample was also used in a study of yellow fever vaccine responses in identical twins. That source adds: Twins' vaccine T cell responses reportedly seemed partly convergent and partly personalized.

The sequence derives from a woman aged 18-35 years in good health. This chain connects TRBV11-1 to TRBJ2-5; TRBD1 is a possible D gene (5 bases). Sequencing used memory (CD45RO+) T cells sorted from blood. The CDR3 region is CASSPRQYQETQYF. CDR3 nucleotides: TGTGCCAGCAGCCCTAGACAGTACCAAGAGACCCAGTACTTC.